This TCR beta chain was obtained from a study of T cells in Graves' hyperthyroidism and ophthalmopathy (dated by TCRdb to about 2019). Background on the whole study: Peripheral blood samples were taken at initial diagnosis, before any treatment was given. Prospective prediction of ophthalmopathy was tested in an independent validation cohort of fewer than 20 hyperthyroidism patients and some 17 patients who later progressed to ophthalmopathy. A discovery cohort of roughly 100 patients, about 40 with Graves' ophthalmopathy and about 60 with stable Graves' hyperthyroidism, was used to find distinguishing TCR V-J signatures. After blood sampling, hyperthyroidism patients were treated with methimazole at a starting dose of 30 mg daily, and ophthalmopathy patients were treated with high-dose intravenous methylprednisolone. The roughly 90 discovery patients were divided at random into training and test sets in a 7:3 ratio. The paper reports TCR Vbeta CDR3 sequencing of fewer than 150 peripheral blood samples: 43 ophthalmopathy, over 70 hyperthyroidism and some 17 progressor patients. The study also compared thyroid tissue and blood T-cell repertoires from roughly 6 Graves' hyperthyroidism patients. What the study reported, not specific to this receptor: A model built on a 13 V-J signature distinguished ophthalmopathy from stable hyperthyroidism, reaching 87.88% sensitivity and 81.08% specificity in cross-validation and 80%/75% in testing. No statistical method was used to fix the sample size in advance, and group allocation was not hidden from the investigators. Most expanded thyroid clonotypes (frequency above 0.001) were also detected in blood, suggesting blood repertoires may reflect thyroid immune responses. In validation, the model predicted progression to ophthalmopathy with approximately 71% sensitivity and approximately 72% specificity, a median of about six months before onset.

The TCR beta CDR3 regions were amplified from RNA transcripts. The first round of RT-PCR for the TCR CDR3 was performed with the HTBI primer set and the Qiagen OneStep RT-PCR kit. Libraries were constructed in a second round of multiplex PCR, after which size selection and purification were performed. Libraries were sequenced paired-end with 100 bp reads on an Illumina HiSeq2000. The study's processing was this. SOAPnuke was used to process the raw data, removing reads that contained adapters or uncalled bases, had a mean Phred below 15, or lacked an exact match to the constant primer or identifier. High-quality paired reads were merged with COPE v1.2.5, and unique nucleotide sequences were defined as clonotypes. MiTCR v1.1 was used to align the clonotypes against IMGT TRBV, TRBD and TRBJ reference segments. The analysis included only V-J combinations with a frequency above 0.0001, which together covered more than 99% of the repertoires. A TCS score was defined as the ratio between F50 (clonal expansion) and ExV (chaos), using BLOSUM62-based TCRdist between CDR3 peptides within each V-J. Welch's t-statistics and random forest reduced roughly 540 V-J features to about 12, which were used in a naive Bayes classifier (R e1071). TCRdb reprocessing: public reads trimmed at Q25 with fastp, clones called with MiXCR, in-frame beta chains kept. Duplicate CDR3 protein sequences are folded into a single record with the most common DNA and genes. These V and J calls rely on TCRdb rather than the paper's analysis. The sample has approximately 640,000 distinct CDR3 sequences on record, 15% to 20% of them singletons. 15% to 19% of the sample rests with the top ten.

As encoded in the germline V gene, CDR1 is MNHNS while CDR2 is SASEGT. V trim: 5 bases; J trim: 9 bases; unmatched bases: 14. Inclusive of the bounding cysteine and phenylalanine, the CDR3 is 16 residues long. CDR3 DNA is the only sequence kept; it has 48 bases, read in frame from the first base. About this clonotype itself: The antigen it binds to is not known. No much larger clone is present one base from it, and per-base qualities are unavailable.

Graves' hyperthyroidism was defined as stable when no progression to ophthalmopathy occurred over 18 months of follow-up. Hyperthyroidism patients were newly diagnosed, with disease duration under 2 months, and aged 18 to 65 years. Any patient with an uncontrolled infection, another autoimmune disease, pregnancy or lactation was excluded. Diagnoses were established on the basis of clinical symptoms, serum thyroxine and TRAb, thyroid ultrasound, and orbital computed tomography. PBMCs were separated from 7.5 to 10 ml of fresh peripheral blood using Ficoll-Paque density gradient centrifugation. Total RNA was extracted with Trizol reagent, and quality was checked on an Agilent 2100 Bioanalyzer.

This TCR was recovered from a man in his fifties or sixties with Graves' hyperthyroidism. The material sequenced was blood. The rearranged chain carries TRBV6-1 and TRBJ2-1; 9 junctional bases match TRBD2. The base sequence is TGTGCCAGCAGTCTTTTGGCGGGAGGGGGGAACGGTGAGCAGTTCTTC. Translated, this is CASSLLAGGGNGEQFF.